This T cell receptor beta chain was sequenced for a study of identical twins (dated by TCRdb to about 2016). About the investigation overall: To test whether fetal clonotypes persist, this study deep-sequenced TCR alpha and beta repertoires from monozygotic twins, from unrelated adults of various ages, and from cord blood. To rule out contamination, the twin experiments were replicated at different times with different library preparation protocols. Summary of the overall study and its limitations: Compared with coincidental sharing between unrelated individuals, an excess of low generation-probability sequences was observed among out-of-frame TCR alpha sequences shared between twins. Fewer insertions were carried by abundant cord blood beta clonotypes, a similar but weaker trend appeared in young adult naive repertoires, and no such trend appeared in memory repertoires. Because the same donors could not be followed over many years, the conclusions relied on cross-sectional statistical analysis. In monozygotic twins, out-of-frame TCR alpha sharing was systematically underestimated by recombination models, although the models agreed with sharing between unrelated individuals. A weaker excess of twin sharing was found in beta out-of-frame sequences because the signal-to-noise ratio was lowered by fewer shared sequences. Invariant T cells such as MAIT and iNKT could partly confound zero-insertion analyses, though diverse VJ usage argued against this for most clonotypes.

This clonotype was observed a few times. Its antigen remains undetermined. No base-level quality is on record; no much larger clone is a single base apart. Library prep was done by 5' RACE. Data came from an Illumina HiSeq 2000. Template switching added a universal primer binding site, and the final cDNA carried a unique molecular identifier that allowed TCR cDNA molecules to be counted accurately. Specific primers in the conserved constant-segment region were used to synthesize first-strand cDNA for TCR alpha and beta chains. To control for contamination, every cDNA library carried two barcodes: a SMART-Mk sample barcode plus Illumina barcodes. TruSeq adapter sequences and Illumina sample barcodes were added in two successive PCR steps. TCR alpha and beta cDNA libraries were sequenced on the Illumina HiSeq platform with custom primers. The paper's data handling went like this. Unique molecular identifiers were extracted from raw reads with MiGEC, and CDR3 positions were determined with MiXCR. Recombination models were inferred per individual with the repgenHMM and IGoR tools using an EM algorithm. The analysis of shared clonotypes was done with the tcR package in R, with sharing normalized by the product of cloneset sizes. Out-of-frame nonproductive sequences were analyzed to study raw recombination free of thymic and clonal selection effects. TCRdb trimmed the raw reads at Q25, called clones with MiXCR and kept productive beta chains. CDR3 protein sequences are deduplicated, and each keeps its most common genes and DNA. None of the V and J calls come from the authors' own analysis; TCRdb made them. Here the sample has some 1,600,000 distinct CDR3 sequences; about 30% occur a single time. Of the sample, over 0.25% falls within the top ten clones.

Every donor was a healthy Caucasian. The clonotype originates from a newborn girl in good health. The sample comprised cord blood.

CDR3 protein: CASSLGTSGGISSYNEQFF. The sequenced DNA is TGTGCCAGCAGCTTAGGCACCAGCGGGGGGATCAGCTCCTACAATGAGCAGTTCTTC. The V gene is TRBV7-9 and the J gene is TRBJ2-1, and 9 bases in between align with TRBD2. The CDR3, cysteine through phenylalanine, is 19 amino acids long. Only the CDR3 DNA stays, 57 bases, in frame from base 1. V lost 1 base and J lost 0 bases, and the count of bases not matched to a germline gene is 10. CDR1 SEHNR and CDR2 FQNEAQ were looked up in the germline V gene (reference sequence).